This TCR beta chain was captured in a study of breast tumors, draining lymph nodes, adjacent tissues. Whole-study findings and limits: Luminal-like breast cancer showed significantly greater tumor-nontumor repertoire similarity than basal-like breast cancer did.

As to this clonotype: Its antigen is unidentified.

The J segment lost 3 bases and the V segment lost 1 base, leaving 11 bases of the junction unmatched. CDR1 and CDR2 from the germline V gene are DFQATT and SNEGSKA (reference sequence). CDR3 length equals 17 residues. TCRdb fed the multiplex PCR reads into MiXCR, producing one record per CDR3 protein. The table shows approximately 37,000 distinct CDR3 sequences, with about 36% occurring only once. This sequence joins TRBV20-1 and TRBJ2-7; TRBD2 agrees at 11 bases. Sequencing input: breast tumor tissue. This clonotype was obtained from a female donor with breast cancer. Some clones in this sample may be carry-over from other donors' samples. The CDR3 coding sequence is TGCAGTGCTAGAGGAGGCTTCGTAGCGGGAGGGAGCTACGAGCAGTACTTC. Its translation: CSARGGFVAGGSYEQYF.